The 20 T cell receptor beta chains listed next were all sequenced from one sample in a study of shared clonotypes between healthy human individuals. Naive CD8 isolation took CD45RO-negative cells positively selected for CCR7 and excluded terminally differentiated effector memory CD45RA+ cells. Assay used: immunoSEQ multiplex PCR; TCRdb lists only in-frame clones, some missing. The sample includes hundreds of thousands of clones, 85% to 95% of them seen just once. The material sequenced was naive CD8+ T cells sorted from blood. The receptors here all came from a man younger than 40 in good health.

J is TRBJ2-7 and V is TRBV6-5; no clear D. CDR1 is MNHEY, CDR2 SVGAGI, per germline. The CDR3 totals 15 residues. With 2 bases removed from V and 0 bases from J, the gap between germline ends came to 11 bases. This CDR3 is CASSYLTGSSYEQYF. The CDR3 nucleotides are TGTGCCAGCAGTTACCTGACGGGTAGCTCCTACGAGCAGTACTTC.

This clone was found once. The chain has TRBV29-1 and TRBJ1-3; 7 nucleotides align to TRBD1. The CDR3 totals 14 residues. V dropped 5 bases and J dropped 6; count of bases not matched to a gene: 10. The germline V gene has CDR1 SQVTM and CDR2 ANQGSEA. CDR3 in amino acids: CSVQDRLHENTIYF. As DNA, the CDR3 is TGCAGCGTTCAGGACAGGCTTCATGAAAACACCATATATTTT.

The CDR3 here is CASSLAPGPLYQETQYF. DNA of the CDR3: TGTGCCAGCAGCTTAGCCCCGGGACCTCTGTACCAAGAGACCCAGTACTTC. The rearrangement joins TRBV11-2 to TRBJ2-5, with D possibly being TRBD1 or TRBD2 (5 bases each). The germline gives CDR1 SGHAT, CDR2 FQNNGV. V shed 1 base and J shed 0 bases, with 15 bases lying between them. The CDR3 is 17 residues long.

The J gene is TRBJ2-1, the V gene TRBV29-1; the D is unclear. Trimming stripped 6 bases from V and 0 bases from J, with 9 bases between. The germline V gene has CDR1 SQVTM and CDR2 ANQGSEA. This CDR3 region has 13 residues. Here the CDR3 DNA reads TGCAGCGTCGGACGGAGCTCCTACAATGAGCAGTTCTTC. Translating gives CSVGRSSYNEQFF.

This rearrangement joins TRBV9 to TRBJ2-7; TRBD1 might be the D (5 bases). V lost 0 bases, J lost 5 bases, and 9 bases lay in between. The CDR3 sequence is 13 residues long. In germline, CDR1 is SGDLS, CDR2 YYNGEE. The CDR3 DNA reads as TGTGCCAGCAGCGTAGAGGGGTACCACGAGCAGTACTTC. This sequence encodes CASSVEGYHEQYF. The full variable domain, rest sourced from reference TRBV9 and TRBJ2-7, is DSGVTQTPKHLITATGQRVTLRCSPRSGDLSVYWYQQSLDQGLQFLIQYYNGEERAKGNILERFSAQQFPDLHSELNLSSLELGDSALYFCASSVEGYHEQYFGPGTRLTVT.

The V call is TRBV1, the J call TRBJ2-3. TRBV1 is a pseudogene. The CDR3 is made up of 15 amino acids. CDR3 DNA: TGCACCAGCAGCCAAGATCCCGGTTGGGCAGATACGCAGTATTTT. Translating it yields CTSSQDPGWADTQYF.

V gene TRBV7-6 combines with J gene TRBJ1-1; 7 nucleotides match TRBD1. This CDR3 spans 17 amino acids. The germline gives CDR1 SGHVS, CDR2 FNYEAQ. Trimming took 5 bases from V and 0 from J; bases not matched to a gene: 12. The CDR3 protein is CASSPSRDSSMNTEAFF. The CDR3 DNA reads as TGTGCCAGCAGCCCAAGTCGGGACAGCTCAATGAACACTGAAGCTTTCTTT.

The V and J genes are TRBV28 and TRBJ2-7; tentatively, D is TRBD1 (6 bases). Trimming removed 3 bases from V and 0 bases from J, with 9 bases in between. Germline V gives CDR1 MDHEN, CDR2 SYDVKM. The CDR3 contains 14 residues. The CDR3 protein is CASSFVGHSYEQYF. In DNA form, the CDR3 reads TGTGCCAGCAGTTTTGTGGGACACTCCTACGAGCAGTACTTC.

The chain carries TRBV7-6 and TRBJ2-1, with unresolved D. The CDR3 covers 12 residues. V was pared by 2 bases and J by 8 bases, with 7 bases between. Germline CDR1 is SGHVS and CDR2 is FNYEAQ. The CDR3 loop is CASSLIEDEQFF. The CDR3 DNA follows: TGTGCCAGCAGCTTAATCGAAGATGAGCAGTTCTTC. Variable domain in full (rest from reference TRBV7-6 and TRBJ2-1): GAGVSQSPRYKVTKRGQDVALRCDPISGHVSLYWYRQALGQGPEFLTYFNYEAQQDKSGLPNDRFSAERPEGSISTLTIQRTEQRDSAMYRCASSLIEDEQFFGPGTRLTVL.

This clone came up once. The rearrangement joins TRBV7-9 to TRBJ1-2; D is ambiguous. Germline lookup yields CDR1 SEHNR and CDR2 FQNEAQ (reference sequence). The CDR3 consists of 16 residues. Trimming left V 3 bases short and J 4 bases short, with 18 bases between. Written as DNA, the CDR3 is TGTGCCAGCAGCTTCTCTCTCTGGCAGAGAAGCTATGGCTACACCTTC. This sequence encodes CASSFSLWQRSYGYTF.

The CDR3 loop reads CASSPWTGQKAEAFF. Written as DNA, the CDR3 is TGTGCCAGCAGTCCCTGGACAGGGCAAAAGGCTGAAGCTTTCTTT. The chain carries TRBV28 and TRBJ1-1, with 8 bases aligning to TRBD1. This CDR3 has 15 residues. The J segment lost 6 bases and the V segment lost 5 bases, leaving 11 bases of the junction unmatched. Germline CDR1 and CDR2: MDHEN and SYDVKM.

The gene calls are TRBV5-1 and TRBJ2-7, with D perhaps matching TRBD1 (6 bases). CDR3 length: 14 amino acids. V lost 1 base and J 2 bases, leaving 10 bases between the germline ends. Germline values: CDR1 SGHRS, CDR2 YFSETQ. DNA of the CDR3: TGCGCCAGCAGCTTGTCCAAGGGGGCCTACGAGCAGTACTTC. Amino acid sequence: CASSLSKGAYEQYF.

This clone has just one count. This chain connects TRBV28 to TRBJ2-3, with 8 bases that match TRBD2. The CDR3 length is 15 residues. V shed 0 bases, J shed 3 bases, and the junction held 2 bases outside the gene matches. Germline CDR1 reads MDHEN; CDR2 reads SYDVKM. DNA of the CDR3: TGTGCCAGCAGTTTATGGAGCGGGGGTACAGATACGCAGTATTTT. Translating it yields CASSLWSGGTDTQYF.

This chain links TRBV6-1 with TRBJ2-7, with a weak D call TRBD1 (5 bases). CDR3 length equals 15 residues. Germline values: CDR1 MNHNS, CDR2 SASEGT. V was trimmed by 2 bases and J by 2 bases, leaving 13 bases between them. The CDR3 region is CASSEYTGVAYEQYF. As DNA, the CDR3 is TGTGCCAGCAGTGAATACACAGGAGTTGCCTACGAGCAGTACTTC.

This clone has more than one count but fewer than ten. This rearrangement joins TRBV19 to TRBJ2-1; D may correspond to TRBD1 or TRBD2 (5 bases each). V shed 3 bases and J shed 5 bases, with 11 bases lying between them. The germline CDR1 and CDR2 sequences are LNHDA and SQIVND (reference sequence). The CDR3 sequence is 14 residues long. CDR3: CASSMPGRNNEQFF. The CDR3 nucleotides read TGTGCCAGTAGTATGCCGGGACGGAACAATGAGCAGTTCTTC.

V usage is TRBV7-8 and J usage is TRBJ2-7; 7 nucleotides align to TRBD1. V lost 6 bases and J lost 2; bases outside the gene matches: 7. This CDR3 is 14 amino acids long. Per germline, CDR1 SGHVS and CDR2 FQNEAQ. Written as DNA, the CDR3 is TGTGCCAGCAGTCAGACCGGGACAGCCTACGAGCAGTACTTC. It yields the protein CASSQTGTAYEQYF.

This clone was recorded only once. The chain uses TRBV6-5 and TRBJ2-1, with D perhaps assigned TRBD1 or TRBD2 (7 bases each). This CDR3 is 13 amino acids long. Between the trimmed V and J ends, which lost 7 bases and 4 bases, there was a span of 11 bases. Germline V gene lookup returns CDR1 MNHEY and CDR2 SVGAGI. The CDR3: CASTRGGYNEQFF. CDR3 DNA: TGTGCCAGCACCAGGGGGGGTTACAATGAGCAGTTCTTC.

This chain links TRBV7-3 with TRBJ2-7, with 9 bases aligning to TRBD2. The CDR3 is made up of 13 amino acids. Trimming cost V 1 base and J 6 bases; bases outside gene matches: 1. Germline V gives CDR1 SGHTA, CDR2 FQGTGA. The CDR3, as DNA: TGTGCCAGCAGCTTAATAGCGGGAGTCGAGCAGTACTTC. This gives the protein CASSLIAGVEQYF. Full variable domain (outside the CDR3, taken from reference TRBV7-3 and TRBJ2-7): GAGVSQTPSNKVTEKGKYVELRCDPISGHTALYWYRQSLGQGPEFLIYFQGTGAADDSGLPNDRFFAVRPEGSVSTLKIQRTERGDSAVYLCASSLIAGVEQYFGPGTRLTVT.

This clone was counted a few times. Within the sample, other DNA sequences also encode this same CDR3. In nucleotides, the CDR3 is TGTGCCAGCAGCCCGGACAGCTCCTACGAGCAGTACTTC. This codes for CASSPDSSYEQYF. The chain is built from TRBV7-9 and TRBJ2-7; perhaps TRBD1 as D (6 bases). The germline gives CDR1 SEHNR, CDR2 FQNEAQ (reference sequence). V dropped 5 bases and J dropped 0 bases, with 8 bases sitting between them. This CDR3 region has 13 residues.

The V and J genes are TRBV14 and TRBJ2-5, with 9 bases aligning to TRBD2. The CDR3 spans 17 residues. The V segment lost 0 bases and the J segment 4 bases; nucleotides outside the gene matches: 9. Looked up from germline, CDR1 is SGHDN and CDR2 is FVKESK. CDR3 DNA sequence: TGTGCCAGCAGCCAAGAATTTTCGCGGGAGGGCCGAGAGACCCAGTACTTC. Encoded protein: CASSQEFSREGRETQYF.